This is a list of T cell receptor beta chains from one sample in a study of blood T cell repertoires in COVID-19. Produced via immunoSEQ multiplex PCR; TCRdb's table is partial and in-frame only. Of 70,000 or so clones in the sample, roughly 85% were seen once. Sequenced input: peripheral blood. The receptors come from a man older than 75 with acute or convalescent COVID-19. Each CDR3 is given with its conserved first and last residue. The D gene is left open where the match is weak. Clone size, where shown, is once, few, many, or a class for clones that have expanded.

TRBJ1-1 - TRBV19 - TGTGCCAGTAGGCGGGGGCTACAAATGAACACTGAAGCTTTCTTT CASRRGLQMNTEAFF
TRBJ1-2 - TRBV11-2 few TGTGCCAGCAGCTTAGGGTCCCGGAACTATGGCTACACCTTC CASSLGSRNYGYTF
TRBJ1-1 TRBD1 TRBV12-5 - TGTGCTAGTTCCCCCAGGACAGGGGGCGCTGGGACTGAAGCTTTCTTT CASSPRTGGAGTEAFF
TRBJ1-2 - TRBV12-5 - TGTGCTAGTGGTTTGCATCAAGCCCCTTCAGGGGATGGCTACACCTTC CASGLHQAPSGDGYTF
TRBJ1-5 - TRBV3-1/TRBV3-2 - TGTGCCAGCAGCCCAACGACGGGGGGTCAGCCCCAGCATTTT CASSPTTGGQPQHF
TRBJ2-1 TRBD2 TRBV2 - TGTGCCAGCAGTATGACTAGCGGGAGGGCCCATGAGCAGTTCTTC CASSMTSGRAHEQFF
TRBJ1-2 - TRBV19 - TGTGCCAGTAGTCCCGTACAGGGAGGGTTTGCTAAGACCTTC CASSPVQGGFAKTF
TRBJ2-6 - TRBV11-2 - TGTGCCAGCAGCACTAACAGGGCTGGGGCCAACGTCCTGACTTTC CASSTNRAGANVLTF
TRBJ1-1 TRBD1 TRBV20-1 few TGCAGTGCTGGTGACAGGGGGAAACTGAACACTGAAGCTTTCTTT CSAGDRGKLNTEAFF
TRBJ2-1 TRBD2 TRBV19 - TGTGCCAGTAGTATGGGTAGCGGGACAAACAATGAGCAGTTCTTC CASSMGSGTNNEQFF
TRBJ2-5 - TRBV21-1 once TGTGCCAGCAAGGCAGGGGGTGACCAAGAGACCCAGTACTTC CASKAGGDQETQYF
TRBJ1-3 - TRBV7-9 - TGTGCCAGCAGCTTTTGGACAGCTAATAAAAACACCATATATTTT CASSFWTANKNTIYF
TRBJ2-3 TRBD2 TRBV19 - TGTGCCAGTAGTCACGTAGCGGGAGGCACAGATACGCAGTATTTT CASSHVAGGTDTQYF